A single sample gave rise to the 10 T cell receptor beta chains below, sequenced in a study of CD8+ T cells in alopecia areata (dated by TCRdb to between 2018 and 2020). This specimen's time point label, per the study, means: 24 weeks on oral tofacitinib. Interpreted using the paper, the treatment or condition label stands for: oral pan-JAK inhibitor, 5-10 mg twice daily. Library generation was performed with the immunoSEQ multiplex PCR assay. RNA was extracted from all samples and reverse transcribed into cDNA, which served as template for TCR sequencing. TCRdb limited this immuneACCESS table to in-frame rearrangements with V and J called. A share of clones is missing; checked studies link under half to unresolved V genes, and the rest is unexplained. Within this sample are around 180,000 clones, with roughly 60% of them counted one time only. The ten largest clones add up to 1% of the sample. The input for sequencing was CD4+ T cells sorted from blood, taken at week 24, from a patient treated with tofacitinib. All receptors come from a human donor with alopecia areata.

The rearrangement joins TRBV29-1 to TRBJ2-3; D is uncertain. The CDR3 sequence is 13 residues long. Germline CDR1 is SQVTM and CDR2 is ANQGSEA. With 5 bases removed from V and 2 bases from J, the gap between germline ends came to 11 bases. CDR3 protein: CSVKGVVTDTQYF. CDR3 in DNA: TGCAGCGTTAAGGGTGTGGTCACAGATACGCAGTATTTT.

This chain links TRBV6-6 with TRBJ1-2; D perhaps matches TRBD1 (5 bases). CDR1 and CDR2 (germline): MNHNY, SVGAGI (reference sequence). This CDR3 is built from 14 residues. V lost 2 bases to trimming and J lost 6 bases, with 13 bases between them. The CDR3 region is CASSYAQGGDGYTF. CDR3 coding DNA: TGTGCCAGCAGTTACGCGCAGGGTGGAGATGGCTACACCTTC.

This clone was counted between two and nine times. This chain uses TRBV19 with TRBJ1-3; D gene uncertain. CDR3 length: 17 residues. V lost 3 bases, J lost 0 bases, and 15 bases lay in between. Germline V gene lookup returns CDR1 LNHDA and CDR2 SQIVND (reference sequence). CDR3 in amino acids: CASSIYSTVVSGNTIYF. Here the CDR3 DNA reads TGTGCCAGTAGTATTTACTCCACAGTGGTCTCTGGAAACACCATATATTTT.

This clone is a singleton in its sample. The chain has TRBV27 and TRBJ2-7, with D possibly TRBD1 on 6 matching bases. Germline assignment: CDR1 MNHEY and CDR2 SMNVEV (reference sequence). The ends were cut back, 3 bases at V and 3 bases at J, with 12 bases in the middle. This CDR3 is 14 amino acids long. The CDR3 bases are TGTGCCAGCAGTTTTCAGGGGTTGCGCTACGAGCAGTACTTC. It codes for CASSFQGLRYEQYF.

In its sample, this clone was seen a few times. The CDR3 DNA reads TGCGCCAGCAGCCTTGGACAGGGGGCGGATGAGCAGTTCTTC. Protein sequence: CASSLGQGADEQFF. The rearrangement links TRBV4-3 to TRBJ2-1, with 11 bases aligning to TRBD1. Losses at the gene ends were 4 bases for V and 8 bases for J; bases not matched to a gene: 4. Germline CDR1 reads LGHNA; CDR2 reads YSLEER. The CDR3 extends over 14 amino acids.

The genes are TRBV6-1 and TRBJ1-1; 12 nucleotides agree with TRBD1. The junction had 6 bases not matched to a gene; V was cut back by 11 bases and J by 8 bases. Germline CDR1 and CDR2: MNHNS and SASEGT. CDR3 size: 12 residues. The CDR3 nucleotides read TGTGCCGGGGGGACAGGGGGCACGGAAGCTTTCTTT. Its protein is CAGGTGGTEAFF.

This clone was counted between two and nine times. The chain employs TRBV29-1 and TRBJ1-2, with 8 bases lining up with TRBD1. This CDR3 is built from 12 residues. Germline CDR1 SQVTM, CDR2 ANQGSEA. V gave up 2 bases and J gave up 8 bases; unmatched junction bases: 4. CDR3 protein: CSVESPGGGYTF. CDR3 DNA sequence: TGCAGCGTTGAAAGTCCAGGGGGCGGCTACACCTTC.

J is TRBJ2-2 and V is TRBV25-1; 7 nucleotides match TRBD2. This CDR3 comprises 14 residues. Trimming removed 3 bases from V and 6 bases from J; junction bases left unmatched: 4. CDR1 MGHDK and CDR2 SYGVNS come from the germline V gene. The CDR3 nucleotides are TGTGCCAGCAGTGAGGTCGGGGGGTCCGGGGAGCTGTTTTTT. This codes for CASSEVGGSGELFF.

The gene calls are TRBV25-1 and TRBJ1-5; 11 bases map to TRBD1. Germline CDR1 reads MGHDK; CDR2 reads SYGVNS. The CDR3 totals 13 residues. J was trimmed by 7 bases and V by 6 bases; bases with no gene match: 2. The CDR3 DNA follows: TGTGCCAGCAGGGGACAGGGGGACCAGCCCCAGCATTTT. It encodes CASRGQGDQPQHF.

The V and J genes are TRBV7-3 and TRBJ1-6; possible D gene TRBD1, 5 bases. The CDR3 length is 14 residues. V was shortened by 2 bases and J by 7 bases, with 9 bases between the two germline ends. Germline lookup yields CDR1 SGHTA and CDR2 FQGTGA. The CDR3 sequence: CASSLGGRNSPLHF. CDR3 in DNA: TGTGCCAGCAGCTTAGGGGGGAGAAATTCACCCCTCCACTTT.